Listed below are T cell receptor beta chains from one sample, sequenced in a study of T-cell reconstitution after alpha-beta-depleted transplantation in children. TCRdb recomputed calls from the PCR reads with MiXCR, one row per CDR3 protein. The table lists about 900,000 distinct CDR3 sequences, roughly 29% of them singletons. Sample: PBMCs, mostly from graft donor cells, taken 360 days after TCRalphabeta/CD19-depleted stem cell transplant. These receptors came from a boy under two years old who had a stem cell transplant for SCID, so the T cells may come from the graft donor. Both conserved end residues are part of each CDR3. The order of the fields is CDR3 DNA, CDR3 protein, D gene, J gene, clone size, V gene. The D gene is left open where the match is weak. The listing skips clone size in some rows; elsewhere it reads once, few, many or a size class.

CDR3nt: TGTGCCAGCAGCGCACCCGGGACACCTAATGGGGTTGAGCAGTTCTTC
CDR3aa: CASSAPGTPNGVEQFF
d_gene: NA
j_gene: TRBJ2-1
abundance: few
v_gene: TRBV3-1

CDR3nt: TGTGCCAGCTCGCCCCGGGGGGACCTCCGGGAGACCCAGTACTTC
CDR3aa: CASSPRGDLRETQYF
d_gene: TRBD2
j_gene: TRBJ2-5
abundance: NA
v_gene: TRBV18

CDR3nt: TGCAGTGTACATCTAGATACGCAGTATTTT
CDR3aa: CSVHLDTQYF
d_gene: NA
j_gene: TRBJ2-3
abundance: NA
v_gene: TRBV20-1

CDR3nt: TGTGCCAGCAGCTTAGAGGGTAGCCCTCCTTCCACAGATACGCAGTATTTT
CDR3aa: CASSLEGSPPSTDTQYF
d_gene: NA
j_gene: TRBJ2-3
abundance: NA
v_gene: TRBV11-2

CDR3nt: TGCAGCGTTCGTGAGGGGGTCTCCTACAATGAGCAGTTCTTC
CDR3aa: CSVREGVSYNEQFF
d_gene: NA
j_gene: TRBJ2-1
abundance: few
v_gene: TRBV29-1

CDR3nt: TGTGCCAGCAGTCTCGGTGATCTGAACTACGAGCAGTACTTC
CDR3aa: CASSLGDLNYEQYF
d_gene: NA
j_gene: TRBJ2-7
abundance: few
v_gene: TRBV12-3/TRBV12-4

CDR3nt: TGTGCCAGTAGTATAGGGATAGGCAATGAGCAGTTCTTC
CDR3aa: CASSIGIGNEQFF
d_gene: NA
j_gene: TRBJ2-1
abundance: NA
v_gene: TRBV19

CDR3nt: TGTGCCAGCTCACGGACGGGGGACTTTATAGACACAGATACGCAGTATTTT
CDR3aa: CASSRTGDFIDTDTQYF
d_gene: NA
j_gene: TRBJ2-3
abundance: NA
v_gene: TRBV18

CDR3nt: TGTGCCAGCTCACCTGTAAGGGAGGTCGGTGGCTACACCTTC
CDR3aa: CASSPVREVGGYTF
d_gene: NA
j_gene: TRBJ1-2
abundance: few
v_gene: TRBV18

CDR3nt: TGTGCCAGCAGTGGACTACAAAGGAGGGAGACCCAGTACTTC
CDR3aa: CASSGLQRRETQYF
d_gene: NA
j_gene: TRBJ2-5
abundance: NA
v_gene: TRBV2

CDR3nt: TGTGCCAGCAGTGAAGTGCCGGGACAGGGGGCGTCGGACACTGAAGCTTTCTTT
CDR3aa: CASSEVPGQGASDTEAFF
d_gene: TRBD1
j_gene: TRBJ1-1
abundance: few
v_gene: TRBV2

CDR3nt: TGTGCCAGCAGCTTAGTTGCAGGCCTCTCCACAGATACGCAGTATTTT
CDR3aa: CASSLVAGLSTDTQYF
d_gene: NA
j_gene: TRBJ2-3
abundance: NA
v_gene: TRBV7-2

CDR3nt: TGTGCCAGCAGCTTACGGCGGGTATCCTACGAGCAGTACTTC
CDR3aa: CASSLRRVSYEQYF
d_gene: NA
j_gene: TRBJ2-7
abundance: few
v_gene: TRBV7-2

CDR3nt: TGTGCCAGCAGCCGGGGTGGGAGCTCCTACGAGCAGTACTTC
CDR3aa: CASSRGGSSYEQYF
d_gene: NA
j_gene: TRBJ2-7
abundance: many
v_gene: TRBV18

CDR3nt: TGCAGTGCTAGGACTACCTGGGGTCAGCCCCAGCATTTT
CDR3aa: CSARTTWGQPQHF
d_gene: NA
j_gene: TRBJ1-5
abundance: NA
v_gene: TRBV20-1

CDR3nt: TGCGCCAGCAGCTTGGAGTGGGACAGGAAGGACACTGAAGCTTTCTTT
CDR3aa: CASSLEWDRKDTEAFF
d_gene: TRBD1
j_gene: TRBJ1-1
abundance: NA
v_gene: TRBV5-1

CDR3nt: TGCAGCGCCGGACAGTGGAACACTGAAGCTTTCTTT
CDR3aa: CSAGQWNTEAFF
d_gene: NA
j_gene: TRBJ1-1
abundance: NA
v_gene: TRBV29-1

CDR3nt: TGTGCCAGCTCACCCGATACAGGGTTTGGCACTGAAGCTTTCTTT
CDR3aa: CASSPDTGFGTEAFF
d_gene: NA
j_gene: TRBJ1-1
abundance: NA
v_gene: TRBV18

CDR3nt: TGCGCCAGCAGCTTGGCGGACACCTCTTTCTACAAGCAGTACTTC
CDR3aa: CASSLADTSFYKQYF
d_gene: NA
j_gene: TRBJ2-7
abundance: NA
v_gene: TRBV5-1

CDR3nt: TGTGCCAGCAGCTTATTGGTCATCAGGGAGGGCACTGAAGCTTTCTTT
CDR3aa: CASSLLVIREGTEAFF
d_gene: NA
j_gene: TRBJ1-1
abundance: NA
v_gene: TRBV7-9

CDR3nt: TGTGCCAGCAGCTTTATTTCCGCGCACAGGGGTCACAATGAGCAGTTCTTC
CDR3aa: CASSFISAHRGHNEQFF
d_gene: TRBD1
j_gene: TRBJ2-1
abundance: NA
v_gene: TRBV5-6

CDR3nt: TGCAGTGCTGGGGTAGGGGGGGGAGACCAAGAGACCCAGTACTTC
CDR3aa: CSAGVGGGDQETQYF
d_gene: NA
j_gene: TRBJ2-5
abundance: NA
v_gene: TRBV20-1

CDR3nt: TGTGCCACCAGTGATTTGGGACCAGGGGCAGATACGCAGTATTTT
CDR3aa: CATSDLGPGADTQYF
d_gene: NA
j_gene: TRBJ2-3
abundance: few
v_gene: TRBV24-1

CDR3nt: TGTGCCAGCAGCCCCGGGACTTTGGCGTACCGCACAGATACGCAGTATTTT
CDR3aa: CASSPGTLAYRTDTQYF
d_gene: NA
j_gene: TRBJ2-3
abundance: NA
v_gene: TRBV7-9

CDR3nt: TGCAGTGCTGATATGGGGGACACTGAAGCTTTCTTT
CDR3aa: CSADMGDTEAFF
d_gene: NA
j_gene: TRBJ1-1
abundance: few
v_gene: TRBV20-1

CDR3nt: TGCGCCAGCAGCTTCTCAGGGAAGAAGACCTTC
CDR3aa: CASSFSGKKTF
d_gene: NA
j_gene: TRBJ1-2
abundance: few
v_gene: TRBV5-1

CDR3nt: TGTGCCAGCAGCGGCAGGTTTAACACTGAAGCTTTCTTT
CDR3aa: CASSGRFNTEAFF
d_gene: NA
j_gene: TRBJ1-1
abundance: NA
v_gene: TRBV7-9

CDR3nt: TGTGCCAGCAGTTACTCAGGCGCTGAAGCTTTCTTT
CDR3aa: CASSYSGAEAFF
d_gene: NA
j_gene: TRBJ1-1
abundance: few
v_gene: TRBV6-6

CDR3nt: TGTGCCAGCAGCCGTCGGACAGGGGGCGGTGAAAAACTGTTTTTT
CDR3aa: CASSRRTGGGEKLFF
d_gene: TRBD1
j_gene: TRBJ1-4
abundance: few
v_gene: TRBV3-1

CDR3nt: TGTGCCTCCCAAGCAAGCCGTGGTGAGCAGTTCTTC
CDR3aa: CASQASRGEQFF
d_gene: NA
j_gene: TRBJ2-1
abundance: few
v_gene: TRBV7-9